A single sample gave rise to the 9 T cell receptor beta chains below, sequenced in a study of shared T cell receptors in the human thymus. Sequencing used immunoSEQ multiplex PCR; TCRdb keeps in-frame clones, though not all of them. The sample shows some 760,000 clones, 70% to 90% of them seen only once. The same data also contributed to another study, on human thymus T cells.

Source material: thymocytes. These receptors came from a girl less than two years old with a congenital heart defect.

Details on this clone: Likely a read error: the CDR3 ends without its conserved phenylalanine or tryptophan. This chain's CDR3 is CASADTAGSTEAFL. CDR3 sequence (DNA): TGTGCTAGTGCCGACACAGCTGGAAGCACTGAAGCTTTCCTT. The rearrangement links TRBV12-5 to TRBJ1-1; D is unclear. The CDR3 is made up of 14 amino acids. Trimming took 7 bases from V and 4 from J, leaving 16 bases between them. CDR1 is LGHNT, CDR2 FRNRAP, per germline.

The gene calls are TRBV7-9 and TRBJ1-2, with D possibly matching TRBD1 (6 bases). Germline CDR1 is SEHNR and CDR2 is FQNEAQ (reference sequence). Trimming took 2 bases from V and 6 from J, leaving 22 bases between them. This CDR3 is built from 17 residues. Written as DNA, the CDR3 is TGTGCCAGCAGCTTAAATTCGAGACAGGAACCCTCGGATGGCTACACCTTC. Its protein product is CASSLNSRQEPSDGYTF.

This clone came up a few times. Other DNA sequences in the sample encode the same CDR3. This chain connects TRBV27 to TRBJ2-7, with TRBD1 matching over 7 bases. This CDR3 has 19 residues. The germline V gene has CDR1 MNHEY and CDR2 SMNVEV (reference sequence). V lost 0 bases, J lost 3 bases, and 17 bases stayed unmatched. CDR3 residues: CASSLSRPRTGGYNYEQYF. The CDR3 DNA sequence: TGTGCCAGCAGTTTATCAAGACCCCGGACAGGAGGATATAACTACGAGCAGTACTTC.

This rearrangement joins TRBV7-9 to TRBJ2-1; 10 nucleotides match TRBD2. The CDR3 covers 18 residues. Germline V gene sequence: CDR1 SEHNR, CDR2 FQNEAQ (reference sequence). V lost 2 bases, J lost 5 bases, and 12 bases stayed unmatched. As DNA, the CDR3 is TGTGCCAGCAGCTTACGTCAAGCGGGGGGGCGTTCGGACAATGAGCAGTTCTTC. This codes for CASSLRQAGGRSDNEQFF.

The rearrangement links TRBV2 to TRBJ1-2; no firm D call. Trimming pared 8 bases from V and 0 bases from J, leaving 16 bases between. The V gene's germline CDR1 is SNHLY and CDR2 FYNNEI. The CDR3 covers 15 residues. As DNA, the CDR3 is TGTGCCAGCCTCCCTTTACCTAAAGCTAACTATGGCTACACCTTC. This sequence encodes CASLPLPKANYGYTF.

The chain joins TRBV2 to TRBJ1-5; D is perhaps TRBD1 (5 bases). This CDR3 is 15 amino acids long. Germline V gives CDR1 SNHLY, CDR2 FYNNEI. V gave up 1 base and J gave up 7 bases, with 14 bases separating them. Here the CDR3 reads CASSEVGQAWQPQHF. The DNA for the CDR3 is TGTGCCAGCAGTGAAGTGGGGCAGGCTTGGCAGCCCCAGCATTTT.

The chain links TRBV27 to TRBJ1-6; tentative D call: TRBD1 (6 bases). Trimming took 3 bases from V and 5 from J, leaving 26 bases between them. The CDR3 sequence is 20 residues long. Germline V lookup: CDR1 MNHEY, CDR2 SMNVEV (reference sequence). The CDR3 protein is CASSFLWGRGGALNNSPLHF. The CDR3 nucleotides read TGTGCCAGCAGTTTCTTGTGGGGGCGGGGAGGGGCGCTCAATAATTCACCCCTCCACTTT.

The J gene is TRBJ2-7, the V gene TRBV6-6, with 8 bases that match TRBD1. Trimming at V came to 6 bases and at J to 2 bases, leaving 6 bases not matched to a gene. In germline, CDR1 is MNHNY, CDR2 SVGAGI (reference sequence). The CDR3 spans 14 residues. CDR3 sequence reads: CASRQGQGAYEQYF. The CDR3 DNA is TGTGCCAGCAGGCAAGGACAGGGCGCCTACGAGCAGTACTTC.

CDR3 loop: CASSRTDRESTEAFF. The CDR3, as DNA: TGTGCCAGCAGCCGTACCGACAGGGAATCTACTGAAGCTTTCTTT. The chain is built from TRBV11-3 and TRBJ1-1, with 7 bases matching TRBD1. Per the germline V gene, CDR1 is SGHNT and CDR2 is YENEEA. V gave up 5 bases and J gave up 5 bases; unmatched junction bases: 11. CDR3 length: 15 residues.